The 10 T cell receptor beta chains given below trace back to one sample, sequenced in a study of CD8 T cells in ankylosing spondylitis. The study, taken as a whole, reports: There was a TCR beta motif, made of roughly eight highly homologous variants, that appeared characteristic of ankylosing spondylitis blood.

No antigen has been assigned to these receptors. TCRdb itself ran the 5' RACE reads through MiXCR, one entry per CDR3 protein. The sample has approximately 540,000 distinct CDR3 sequences; approximately 12% are singletons. Sequences were obtained from blood, either unsorted or a sorted T cell fraction (not recorded which). The source is a male donor with ankylosing spondylitis.

The chain employs TRBV2 and TRBJ1-3; no reliable D call. The CDR3 sequence is 11 residues long. Trimming shortened V by 7 bases and J by 0 bases, and 1 base separated the two germline ends. Germline V CDR1 and CDR2: SNHLY, FYNNEI. CDR3 amino acids: CASNSGNTIYF. The DNA of the CDR3 is TGTGCCAGCAACTCTGGAAACACCATATATTTT.

The chain is built from TRBV29-1 and TRBJ2-1, with 9 bases identical to TRBD2. Unmatched junction bases numbered 10, after V lost 4 bases and J lost 0 bases. The CDR3 runs to 17 residues. Germline-derived CDR1 and CDR2 are SQVTM and ANQGSEA. DNA for the CDR3: TGCAGCGTTGTCGCGCGGGAGGGCCTAGGCTCCTACAATGAGCAGTTCTTC. It yields the protein CSVVAREGLGSYNEQFF.

V gene TRBV20-1 combines with J gene TRBJ1-5, with D possibly being TRBD1 (6 bases). This CDR3 spans 15 amino acids. The germline gives CDR1 DFQATT, CDR2 SNEGSKA (reference sequence). Trimming pared 4 bases from V and 2 bases from J, leaving 15 bases between. This chain's CDR3 is CSAKQGGFGNQPQHF. In DNA form, the CDR3 reads TGCAGTGCTAAACAGGGTGGGTTCGGCAATCAGCCCCAGCATTTT.

This clonotype turned up a few times. V gene TRBV27 combines with J gene TRBJ1-6, with a weak D call TRBD1 (5 bases). Between the trimmed V and J ends, which lost 3 bases and 7 bases, there was a span of 13 bases. CDR3 length equals 15 residues. The germline gives CDR1 MNHEY, CDR2 SMNVEV (reference sequence). DNA of the CDR3: TGTGCCAGCAGTTTGGGGGGGGTGAACAATTCACCCCTCCACTTT. As protein: CASSLGGVNNSPLHF.

This clonotype was recorded at least ten times. J is TRBJ2-7 and V is TRBV5-1; no reliable D call. The CDR3 is made up of 15 amino acids. The germline V and J ends were trimmed by 4 bases and 0 bases, with 14 bases remaining between them. Per germline, CDR1 SGHRS and CDR2 YFSETQ. CDR3 residues: CASSATISFSYEQYF. The CDR3 coding sequence is TGCGCCAGCAGCGCGACAATTTCCTTCTCCTACGAGCAGTACTTC.

This clonotype came up a few times. This chain connects TRBV7-9 to TRBJ2-7; weak D call: TRBD1 (5 bases). Trimming took 2 bases from V and 0 from J, leaving 8 bases between them. The germline gives CDR1 SEHNR, CDR2 FQNEAQ (reference sequence). This CDR3 spans 14 amino acids. CDR3 sequence reads: CASSLMTDSYEQYF. The CDR3 DNA reads TGTGCCAGCAGCTTAATGACAGACTCCTACGAGCAGTACTTC.

The chain is built from TRBV25-1 and TRBJ2-7; possibly TRBD1 for D (6 bases). This CDR3 comprises 16 residues. Trimming cost V 1 base and J 0 bases, with 13 bases left between them. Germline CDR1 and CDR2: MGHDK and SYGVNS. CDR3 coding DNA: TGTGCCAGCAGTGAATGGCCAGGGGCCACCTCCTACGAGCAGTACTTC. It codes for CASSEWPGATSYEQYF.

In regard to this clonotype: The junction departs from the called germline gene at one end, perhaps through a read error. This chain connects TRBV20-1 to TRBJ2-1; 8 bases agree with TRBD2. Germline CDR1 is DFQATT and CDR2 is SNEGSKA (reference sequence). This CDR3 is 15 amino acids long. DNA of the CDR3: TGCAGCGCTAGAGGGGTAGCGGGATCCTACAATGAGCAGTTCTTC. It encodes CSARGVAGSYNEQFF.

This clonotype was recorded a few times. J is TRBJ1-6 and V is TRBV7-8; D uncertain. The CDR3 is made up of 16 amino acids. The germline V gene has CDR1 SGHVS and CDR2 FQNEAQ. Trimming shortened V by 5 bases and J by 5 bases, and 16 bases separated the two germline ends. DNA for the CDR3: TGTGCCAGCAGCGAACCCCCCGCAGGAAATAATTCACCCCTCCACTTT. This sequence encodes CASSEPPAGNNSPLHF.

The chain links TRBV11-2 to TRBJ2-2; TRBD2 matches at 13 bases. From germline, CDR1 is SGHAT and CDR2 FQNNGV. The CDR3 is made up of 17 amino acids. After removal of 4 bases from V and 5 bases from J, the junction contained 7 bases not matched to a gene. The CDR3 loop reads CASSSPGLAGVTGELFF. The CDR3 coding sequence is TGTGCCAGCAGCTCTCCAGGACTAGCGGGAGTAACCGGGGAGCTGTTTTTT.